A single TCR beta chain is shown here with its context. The specificity of this receptor is unknown. No clone much larger than this one lies a single base away; base qualities are absent. The data were obtained in a study of T cells in localized non-small cell lung cancer (dated by TCRdb to 2018 to 2020). For context, the study as a whole: Comparing tumors with uninvolved tumor-adjacent lungs, the study looked at the T cell repertoires of 236 patients with early-stage NSCLC. The mean age of the NSCLC patients was about 70 years, with 120 to 150 men and 85 to 110 women. The cohort was made up of approximately 250 treatment-naive NSCLC patients whose localized lung tumors had been resected. What the authors observed across the whole study: Multi-region tumor sequencing was not performed, so intratumor heterogeneity could not be excluded. Longer overall survival was associated with higher blood T cell density, whereas shorter survival was associated with higher adjacent-lung clonality. Since the design was exploratory, TCR variables were selected using unadjusted p-values with no false-discovery rate correction. A median of approximately 62 of the top 100 tumor clones turned up in the paired uninvolved adjacent lung, and around 27 of those clones also ranked among the top 100 of that same adjacent lung. Uninvolved tumor-adjacent lung showed the highest T cell clonality, higher than tumor, which suggests more focused antigenic responses in the adjacent lung.

Compared with germline, V lacks 6 bases and J lacks 7 bases; bases without a gene match: 15. Via the germline V gene (reference sequence), CDR1 is MNHEY and CDR2 SMNVEV. CDR3 length: 16 amino acids, cysteine to phenylalanine. The DNA shown is the 48-base CDR3, in frame from base 1. The immunoSEQ Assay was used to sequence TCR beta CDR3 regions from DNA. The source study handled its data this way. T cell density was computed as TCR beta template counts normalized to usable DNA estimated by amplifying housekeeping genes. The preseqR package was used to estimate richness by extrapolating to 400,000 templates for PBMC samples and to 120,000 templates for tissue samples. Clonality was defined as one minus Pielou's evenness. Differential abundance testing on productive amino-acid clonotypes, with a minimum total count of 5 and an alpha of 0.1, was used to identify tissue-enriched TCRs. The Jaccard Index and the Morisita Overlap Index were used to measure repertoire overlap between compartments. TCR beta CDR3s were clustered by GLIPH together with public tetramer-defined viral CDR3s, and at least three viral sequences plus V-gene enrichment were required for viral motifs. Imported from immuneACCESS, the table was reduced by TCRdb to in-frame sequences with V and J called. These copies leave out some clones; in studies compared against another copy, an unresolved V gene accounts for under half, and the cause of the remainder is not known. V and J calls and clone size are those listed in that table; D and trimming were worked out from the DNA. The sample records over 30,000 clones, roughly 90% of which are singletons. The ten largest clones take up about 6% of the sample.

At diagnosis, peripheral blood, uninvolved tumor-adjacent lung and tumor were collected and were preserved as a mix of fresh-frozen and FFPE material. Blood samples were analyzed as peripheral blood mononuclear cells for TCR repertoire profiling. The sequence derives from a male donor aged 60 or older with stage II lung adenocarcinoma. This sequence uses TRBV27 and TRBJ1-1, and 9 junction bases match TRBD1. The specimen comprised peripheral blood mononuclear cells, sampled before any cancer treatment. The DNA is TGTGCCAGCAGCCCCCCCCGGGACAGGGTGGACAGTGAAGCTTTCTTT. It codes for CASSPPRDRVDSEAFF.